These 3 T cell receptor beta chains were sequenced from one sample in a study of vaccination and CD4 T cells after COVID-19. As to treatment: roughly 11-day PBMC culture with coronavirus spike peptide pools or control peptides (ViraFEST assay). The Oncomine TCR Beta short-read assay was applied to DNA of cultured CD4+ T cells. Via MiXCR, TCRdb re-called the PCR reads, giving one row per CDR3 protein. Altogether around 25,000 distinct CDR3 sequences are present, approximately 50% being singletons, with the ten largest covering 2.5% to 3%. Antigen specificity for these receptors is unknown. Source material: CD4+ T cells from blood, cultured in vitro. The receptors stem from a human donor who had recovered from COVID-19.

A single count supports this clonotype. The rearrangement uses TRBV24-1 and TRBJ2-1, with 10 positions matching TRBD2. The germline V gene encodes CDR1 KGHDR and CDR2 SFDVKD. The V segment lost 5 bases and the J segment 5 bases; nucleotides outside the gene matches: 5. CDR3 size: 15 residues. The CDR3 DNA sequence: TGTGCCACCAGTGGGACTAGCGGAGGTCACAATGAGCAGTTCTTC. This codes for CATSGTSGGHNEQFF.

The chain combines TRBV7-9 with TRBJ2-5, with 7 bases that match TRBD2. J lost 4 bases, V lost 0 bases, and 2 bases had no gene match. Germline-derived CDR1 and CDR2 are SEHNR and FQNEAQ (reference sequence). The CDR3 contains 14 residues. CDR3 loop: CASSLAGGIETQYF. CDR3 DNA: TGTGCCAGCAGCTTAGCCGGGGGGATAGAGACCCAGTACTTC.

The chain is built from TRBV7-2 and TRBJ1-2, with D unresolved. V was shortened by 1 base and J by 10 bases, with 16 bases between the two germline ends. The CDR3 has 14 residues. Germline V CDR1 and CDR2: SGHTA, FQGNSA. The CDR3 sequence is CASSLGGSHQSYTF. CDR3 nucleotides: TGTGCCAGCAGCTTAGGCGGCAGTCATCAGTCCTACACCTTC.